This T cell receptor (beta chain) is drawn from a study of T cell responses to AZD1222 COVID-19 vaccine. Regarding the study as a whole: Researchers report vaccine-associated CD4 TCRs spanning spike, with dominance at 160-218 and 743-854.

Sequencing was performed with immunoSEQ multiplex PCR; in TCRdb, only in-frame clones are kept and a portion is missing. The sample lists 100,000 to 120,000 clones, around 85% occurring once. The germline gives CDR1 SGHTA, CDR2 FQGNSA. CDR3 size: 14 residues. Trimming took 4 bases from V and 4 from J; bases not matched to a gene: 6. About this clone itself: Its antigen is still unknown.

The chain combines TRBV7-2 with TRBJ1-2; 7 nucleotides agree with TRBD1. This receptor was obtained from an adult in good health. The sample here was peripheral blood, taken on day 0 of AZD1222 vaccination. The CDR3 DNA sequence: TGTGCCAGCAGCTGGCGACAGGGAACCTATGGCTACACCTTC. It translates to CASSWRQGTYGYTF.